Listed below are T cell receptor beta chains from one sample, sequenced in a study of T cell repertoires in ileal Crohn's disease. The method was immunoSEQ multiplex PCR; TCRdb's version includes in-frame clones alone and lacks a portion of them. The profile shows approximately 4,500 clones, less than 85% of them singletons. The sample was ileal tissue. All receptors come from an adult with Crohn's disease. Both conserved end residues are part of each CDR3. The order of the fields is V gene, J gene, clone size, D gene, CDR3 DNA, CDR3 protein. The D gene is left open where the match is weak. Clone size is given for some rows only: seen once, a few or many times, or a class if the clone is expanded.

V gene: TRBV10-3; J gene: TRBJ2-5; clone size: -; D gene: TRBD1; CDR3 DNA: TGTGCCACTAAACGGGGAACAGGGGGTCCTGAGACCCAGTACTTC; CDR3 protein: CATKRGTGGPETQYF
V gene: TRBV4-2; J gene: TRBJ1-1; clone size: -; D gene: -; CDR3 DNA: TGTGCCAGCAGCCAGGGAGGCAGCACCATGAACACTGAAGCTTTCTTT; CDR3 protein: CASSQGGSTMNTEAFF
V gene: TRBV6-1; J gene: TRBJ1-1; clone size: -; D gene: TRBD1; CDR3 DNA: TGTGCCAGCAACCCTAGGACAGGGGGGTACACTGAAGCTTTCTTT; CDR3 protein: CASNPRTGGYTEAFF
V gene: TRBV7-9; J gene: TRBJ1-1; clone size: large; D gene: -; CDR3 DNA: TGTGCCAGCAGCTTATCTGACACTGAAGCTTTCTTT; CDR3 protein: CASSLSDTEAFF
V gene: TRBV10-3; J gene: TRBJ2-2; clone size: medium-sized; D gene: -; CDR3 DNA: TGTGCCATCAGTGACAGTCAGAACACCGGGGAGCTGTTTTTT; CDR3 protein: CAISDSQNTGELFF
V gene: TRBV5-6; J gene: TRBJ1-1; clone size: few; D gene: -; CDR3 DNA: TGTGCCAGCAGCGCCGAGACTGAAGCTTTCTTT; CDR3 protein: CASSAETEAFF
V gene: TRBV5-8; J gene: TRBJ2-1; clone size: -; D gene: -; CDR3 DNA: TGTGCCAGCAGCCGAGGGGGGGATTGGTCCTACAATGAGCAGTTCTTC; CDR3 protein: CASSRGGDWSYNEQFF
V gene: TRBV7-2; J gene: TRBJ1-5; clone size: -; D gene: TRBD1; CDR3 DNA: TGTGCCAGCAGCTTAGAGGGGACAGGGCTACTGACTAATCAGCCCCAGCATTTT; CDR3 protein: CASSLEGTGLLTNQPQHF
V gene: TRBV19; J gene: TRBJ1-2; clone size: large; D gene: -; CDR3 DNA: TGTGCCAGTAGTATAGATTGGCCGGGAAATCGTGGCTACACCTTC; CDR3 protein: CASSIDWPGNRGYTF
V gene: TRBV10-3; J gene: TRBJ2-7; clone size: -; D gene: TRBD2; CDR3 DNA: TGTGCCATCAAAGTAGCGGGACATGGCGAGCAGTACTTC; CDR3 protein: CAIKVAGHGEQYF
V gene: TRBV10-3; J gene: TRBJ1-5; clone size: -; D gene: -; CDR3 DNA: TGTGCCATCTCAAACCAGGGTAATCAGCCCCAGCATTTT; CDR3 protein: CAISNQGNQPQHF
V gene: TRBV7-2; J gene: TRBJ2-5; clone size: few; D gene: TRBD1; CDR3 DNA: TGTGCCAGCAGCGCCGGGACAGGGGGCGGGAAGACCCAGTACTTC; CDR3 protein: CASSAGTGGGKTQYF
V gene: TRBV9; J gene: TRBJ1-1; clone size: -; D gene: -; CDR3 DNA: TGTGCCAGCAGCGTAGGGGAGGAGGCGGAAGCTTTCTTT; CDR3 protein: CASSVGEEAEAFF
V gene: TRBV4-1; J gene: TRBJ2-5; clone size: -; D gene: -; CDR3 DNA: TGCGCCAGCAGCCAAGAGGGTCGGGGAGAGACCCAGTACTTC; CDR3 protein: CASSQEGRGETQYF
V gene: TRBV5-6; J gene: TRBJ2-6; clone size: -; D gene: -; CDR3 DNA: TGTGCCAGCAGCCCGCGGGGACAGTTTGGGGCCAACGTCCTGACTTTC; CDR3 protein: CASSPRGQFGANVLTF
V gene: TRBV29-1; J gene: TRBJ2-5; clone size: few; D gene: TRBD1; CDR3 DNA: TGCAGCGTAGAGGACAGGGGGCAAGGGGAGACCCAGTACTTC; CDR3 protein: CSVEDRGQGETQYF
V gene: TRBV5-1; J gene: TRBJ2-7; clone size: -; D gene: -; CDR3 DNA: TGCGCCAGCAGCTCAGGGGATCCGCTATCCTACGAGCAGTACTTC; CDR3 protein: CASSSGDPLSYEQYF
V gene: TRBV6-1; J gene: TRBJ1-2; clone size: -; D gene: TRBD1; CDR3 DNA: TGTGCCAGCAGCGTCGACAGGGCGGGCTATGGCTACACCTTC; CDR3 protein: CASSVDRAGYGYTF
V gene: TRBV5-1; J gene: TRBJ2-7; clone size: few; D gene: TRBD2; CDR3 DNA: TGCGCCAGCAGCTCGGCGGGACTAGCGACGACCGAGCAGTACTTC; CDR3 protein: CASSSAGLATTEQYF
V gene: TRBV6-1; J gene: TRBJ2-1; clone size: -; D gene: TRBD2; CDR3 DNA: TGTGCCAGCAGTGAAATTAGTGGTAGTGGACTAGCGGCCTACAATGAGCAGTTCTTC; CDR3 protein: CASSEISGSGLAAYNEQFF
V gene: TRBV4-2; J gene: TRBJ2-2; clone size: -; D gene: TRBD1; CDR3 DNA: TGTGCCAGCAGCCAAGTGCCGCCCGGGACAGGGGGCGACACCGGGGAGCTGTTTTTT; CDR3 protein: CASSQVPPGTGGDTGELFF
V gene: TRBV28; J gene: TRBJ2-7; clone size: few; D gene: TRBD2; CDR3 DNA: TGTGCTACCTTGGCGGGAGACTCCTACGAGCAGTACTTC; CDR3 protein: CATLAGDSYEQYF
V gene: TRBV20-1; J gene: TRBJ1-1; clone size: -; D gene: -; CDR3 DNA: TGCAGTGCCCCGAAGGAGACTGAAGCTTTCTTT; CDR3 protein: CSAPKETEAFF
V gene: TRBV7-9; J gene: TRBJ2-5; clone size: -; D gene: -; CDR3 DNA: TGTGCCAGCAGCTTGGTAGAGGGAGCGGTAGAGACCCAGTACTTC; CDR3 protein: CASSLVEGAVETQYF
V gene: TRBV30; J gene: TRBJ2-3; clone size: -; D gene: TRBD2; CDR3 DNA: TGTGCCTGGAGTGTACAACTAGCGGCCACAGATACGCAGTATTTT; CDR3 protein: CAWSVQLAATDTQYF
V gene: TRBV12-5; J gene: TRBJ1-1; clone size: -; D gene: -; CDR3 DNA: TGTGCTAGTGGTTTGGGGACACCAGGAAACACTGAAGCTTTCTTT; CDR3 protein: CASGLGTPGNTEAFF